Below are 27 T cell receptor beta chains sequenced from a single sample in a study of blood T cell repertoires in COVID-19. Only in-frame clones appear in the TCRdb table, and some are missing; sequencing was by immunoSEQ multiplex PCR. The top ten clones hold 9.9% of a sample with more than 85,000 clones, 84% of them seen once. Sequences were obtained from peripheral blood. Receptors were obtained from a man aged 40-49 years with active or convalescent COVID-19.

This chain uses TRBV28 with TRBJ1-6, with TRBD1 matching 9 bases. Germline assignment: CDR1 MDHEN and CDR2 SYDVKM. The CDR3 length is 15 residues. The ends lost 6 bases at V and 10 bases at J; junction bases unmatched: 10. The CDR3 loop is CASRPRDRVGSPLHF. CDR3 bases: TGTGCCAGCAGGCCTCGGGACAGGGTCGGCTCACCCCTCCACTTT.

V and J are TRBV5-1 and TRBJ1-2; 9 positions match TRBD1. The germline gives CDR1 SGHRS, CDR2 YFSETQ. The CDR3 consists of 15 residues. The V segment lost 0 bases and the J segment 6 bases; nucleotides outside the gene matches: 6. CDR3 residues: CASSLEGGDRDGYTF. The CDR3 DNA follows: TGCGCCAGCAGCTTGGAAGGGGGGGACAGGGATGGCTACACCTTC.

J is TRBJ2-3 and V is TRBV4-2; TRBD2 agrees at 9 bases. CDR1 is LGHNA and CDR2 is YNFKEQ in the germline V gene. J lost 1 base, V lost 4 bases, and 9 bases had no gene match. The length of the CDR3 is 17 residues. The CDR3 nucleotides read TGTGCCAGCAGCCTTGGGGCTAGCGGGGACCGCACAGATACGCAGTATTTT. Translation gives CASSLGASGDRTDTQYF.

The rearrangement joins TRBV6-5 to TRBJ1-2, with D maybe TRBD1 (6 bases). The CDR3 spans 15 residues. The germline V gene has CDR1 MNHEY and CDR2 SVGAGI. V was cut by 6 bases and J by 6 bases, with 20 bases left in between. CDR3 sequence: CASSLNGGGLNGYTF. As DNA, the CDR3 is TGTGCCAGCAGCCTCAACGGCGGGGGGCTTAATGGCTACACCTTC.

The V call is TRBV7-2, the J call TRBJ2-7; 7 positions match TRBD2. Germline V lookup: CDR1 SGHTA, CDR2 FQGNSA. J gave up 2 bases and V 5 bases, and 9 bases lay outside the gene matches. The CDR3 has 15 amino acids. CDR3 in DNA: TGTGCCAGCAGCCCACCGGGACTAACGGCCTACGAGCAGTACTTC. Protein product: CASSPPGLTAYEQYF.

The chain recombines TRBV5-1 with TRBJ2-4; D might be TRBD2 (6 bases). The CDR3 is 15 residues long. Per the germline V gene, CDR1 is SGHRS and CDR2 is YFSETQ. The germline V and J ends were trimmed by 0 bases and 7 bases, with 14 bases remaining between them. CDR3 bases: TGCGCCAGCAGCTTGGGCGACACGGGAGTGAACATTCAGTACTTC. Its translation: CASSLGDTGVNIQYF.

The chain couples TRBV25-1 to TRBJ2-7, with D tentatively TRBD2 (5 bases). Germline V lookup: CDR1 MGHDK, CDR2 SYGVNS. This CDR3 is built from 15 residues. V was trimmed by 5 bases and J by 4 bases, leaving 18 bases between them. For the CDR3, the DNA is TGTGCCAGCAGTCCGACTCTCCGGGGAGTTTACGAGCAGTACTTC. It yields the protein CASSPTLRGVYEQYF.

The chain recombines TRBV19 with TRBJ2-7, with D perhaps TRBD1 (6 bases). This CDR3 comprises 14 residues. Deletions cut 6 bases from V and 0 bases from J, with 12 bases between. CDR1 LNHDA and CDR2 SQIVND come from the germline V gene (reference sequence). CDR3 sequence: CASRPGHPSYEQYF. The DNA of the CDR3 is TGTGCCAGTAGACCGGGACACCCCTCCTACGAGCAGTACTTC.

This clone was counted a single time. The CDR3 protein is CASSKVGPDRTAPYSPLHF. CDR3 bases: TGTGCCAGCAGCAAAGTAGGCCCAGACCGGACAGCTCCCTATTCACCCCTCCACTTT. V usage is TRBV21-1 and J usage is TRBJ1-6; TRBD1 reflects the table's D call only, with no check against the DNA. TRBV21-1 is listed as a pseudogene. There are 19 residues in the CDR3.

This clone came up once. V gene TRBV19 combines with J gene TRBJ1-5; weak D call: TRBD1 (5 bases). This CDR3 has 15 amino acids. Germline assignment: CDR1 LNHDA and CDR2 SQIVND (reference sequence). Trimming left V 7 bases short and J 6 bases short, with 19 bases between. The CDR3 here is CASTRYEGAIQPQHF. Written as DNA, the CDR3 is TGTGCCAGTACCAGATACGAAGGGGCGATTCAGCCCCAGCATTTT.

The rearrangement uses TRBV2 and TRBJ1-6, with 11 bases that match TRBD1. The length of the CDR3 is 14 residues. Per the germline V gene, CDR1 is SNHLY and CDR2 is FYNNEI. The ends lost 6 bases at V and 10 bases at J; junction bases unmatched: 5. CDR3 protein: CASSPGQGVSPLHF. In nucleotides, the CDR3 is TGTGCCAGCAGCCCGGGACAGGGGGTCTCACCCCTCCACTTT.

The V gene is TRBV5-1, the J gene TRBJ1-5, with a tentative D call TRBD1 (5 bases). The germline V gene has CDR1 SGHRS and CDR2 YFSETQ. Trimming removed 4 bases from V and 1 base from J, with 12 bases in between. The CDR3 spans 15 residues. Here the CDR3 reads CASSPGGKSNQPQHF. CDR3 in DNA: TGCGCCAGCAGCCCCGGGGGGAAGAGCAATCAGCCCCAGCATTTT.

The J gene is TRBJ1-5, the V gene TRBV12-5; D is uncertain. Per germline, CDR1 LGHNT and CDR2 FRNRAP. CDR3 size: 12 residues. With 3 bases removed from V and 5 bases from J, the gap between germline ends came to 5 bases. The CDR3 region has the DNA TGTGCTAGTGGTTTACGAGATCAGCCCCAGCATTTT. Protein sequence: CASGLRDQPQHF.

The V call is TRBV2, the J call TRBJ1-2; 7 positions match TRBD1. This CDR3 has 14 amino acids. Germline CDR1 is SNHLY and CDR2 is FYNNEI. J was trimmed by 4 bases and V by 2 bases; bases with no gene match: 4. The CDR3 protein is CASSEQGESYGYTF. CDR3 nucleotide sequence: TGTGCCAGCAGTGAACAGGGGGAAAGCTATGGCTACACCTTC.

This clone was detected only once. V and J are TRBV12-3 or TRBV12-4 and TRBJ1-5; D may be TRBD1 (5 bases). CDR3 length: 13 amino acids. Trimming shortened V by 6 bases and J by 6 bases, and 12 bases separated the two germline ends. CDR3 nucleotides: TGTGCCAGCAGCTACGACAGTTCTCAGCCCCAGCATTTT. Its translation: CASSYDSSQPQHF.

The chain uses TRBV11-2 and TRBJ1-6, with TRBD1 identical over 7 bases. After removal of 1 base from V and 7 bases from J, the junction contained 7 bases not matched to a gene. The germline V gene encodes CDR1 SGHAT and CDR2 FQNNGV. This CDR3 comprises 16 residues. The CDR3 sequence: CASSLGRTGGNSPLHF. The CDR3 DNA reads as TGTGCCAGCAGCTTAGGACGGACAGGTGGCAATTCACCCCTCCACTTT.

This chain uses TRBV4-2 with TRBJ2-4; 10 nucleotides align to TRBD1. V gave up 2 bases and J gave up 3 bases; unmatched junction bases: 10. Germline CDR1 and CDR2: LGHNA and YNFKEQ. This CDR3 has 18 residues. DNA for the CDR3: TGTGCCAGCAGCCAAAGACAACCGGGACAGGGGCGCAAAAACATTCAGTACTTC. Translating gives CASSQRQPGQGRKNIQYF.

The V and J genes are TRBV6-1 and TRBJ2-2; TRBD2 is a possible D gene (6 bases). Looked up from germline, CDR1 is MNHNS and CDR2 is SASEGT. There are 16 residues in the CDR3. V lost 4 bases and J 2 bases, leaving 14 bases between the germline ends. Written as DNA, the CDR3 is TGTGCCAGCAGTGTATTGGGGACTGTAAACACCGGGGAGCTGTTTTTT. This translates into CASSVLGTVNTGELFF.

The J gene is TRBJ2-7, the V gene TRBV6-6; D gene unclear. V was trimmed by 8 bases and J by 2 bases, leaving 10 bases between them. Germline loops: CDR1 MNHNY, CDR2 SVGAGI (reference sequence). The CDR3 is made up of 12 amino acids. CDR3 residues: CASGPHPYEQYF. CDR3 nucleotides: TGTGCCAGCGGGCCTCACCCCTACGAGCAGTACTTC.

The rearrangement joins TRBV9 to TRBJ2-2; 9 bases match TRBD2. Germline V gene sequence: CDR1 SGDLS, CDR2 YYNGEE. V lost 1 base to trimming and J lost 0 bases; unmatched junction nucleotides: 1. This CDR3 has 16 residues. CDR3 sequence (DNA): TGTGCCAGCAGCGTAATAGCGGGGGCGAACACCGGGGAGCTGTTTTTT. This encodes CASSVIAGANTGELFF.

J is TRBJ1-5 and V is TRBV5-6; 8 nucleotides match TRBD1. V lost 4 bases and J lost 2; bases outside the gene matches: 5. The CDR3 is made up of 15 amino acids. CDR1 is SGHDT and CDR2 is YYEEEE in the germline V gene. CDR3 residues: CASSGTGNGNQPQHF. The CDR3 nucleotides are TGTGCCAGCAGCGGGACAGGAAACGGCAATCAGCCCCAGCATTTT.

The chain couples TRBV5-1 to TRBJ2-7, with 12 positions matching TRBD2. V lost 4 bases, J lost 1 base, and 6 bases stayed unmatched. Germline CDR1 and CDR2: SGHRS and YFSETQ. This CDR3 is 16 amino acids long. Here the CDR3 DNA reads TGCGCCAGCAGCCCGGGAGGACTAGCGGGGTCCTACGAGCAGTACTTC. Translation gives CASSPGGLAGSYEQYF.

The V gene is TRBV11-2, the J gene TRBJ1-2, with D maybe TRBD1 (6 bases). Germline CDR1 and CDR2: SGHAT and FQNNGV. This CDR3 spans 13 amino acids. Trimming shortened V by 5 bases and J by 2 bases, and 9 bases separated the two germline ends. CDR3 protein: CASSPDRNYGYTF. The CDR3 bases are TGTGCCAGCAGCCCCGACAGGAACTATGGCTACACCTTC.

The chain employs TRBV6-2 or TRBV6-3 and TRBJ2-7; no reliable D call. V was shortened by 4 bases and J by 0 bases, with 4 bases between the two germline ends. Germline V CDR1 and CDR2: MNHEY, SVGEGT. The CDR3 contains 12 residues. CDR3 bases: TGTGCCAGCAGTTCAAACTCCTACGAGCAGTACTTC. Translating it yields CASSSNSYEQYF.

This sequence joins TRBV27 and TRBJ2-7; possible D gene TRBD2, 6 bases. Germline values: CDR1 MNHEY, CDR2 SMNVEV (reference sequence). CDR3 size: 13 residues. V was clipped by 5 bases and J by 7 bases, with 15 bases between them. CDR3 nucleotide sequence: TGTGCCAGCAGTCACCGGACTGGGGGGGAGCAGTACTTC. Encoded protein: CASSHRTGGEQYF.

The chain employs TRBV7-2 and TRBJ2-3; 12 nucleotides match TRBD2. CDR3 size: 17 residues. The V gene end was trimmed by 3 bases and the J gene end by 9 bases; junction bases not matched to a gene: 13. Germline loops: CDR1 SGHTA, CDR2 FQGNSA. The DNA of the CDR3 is TGTGCCAGCAGCTTCGCTCCTAGCGGGGGGGCGTTAGGAACGCAGTATTTT. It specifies CASSFAPSGGALGTQYF.

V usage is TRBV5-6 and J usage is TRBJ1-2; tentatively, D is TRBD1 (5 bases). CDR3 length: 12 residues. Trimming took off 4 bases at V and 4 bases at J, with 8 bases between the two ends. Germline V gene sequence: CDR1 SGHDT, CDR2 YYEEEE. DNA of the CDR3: TGTGCCAGCAGCCCGGGGGTCTATGGCTACACCTTC. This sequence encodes CASSPGVYGYTF.